Below, 26 T cell receptor beta chains from the same sample are listed, as sequenced in a study of blood T cell repertoires in COVID-19 (dated by TCRdb to about 2020). The library relied on the immunoSEQ multiplex PCR assay. TCRdb provides this immuneACCESS table in a form limited to in-frame rearrangements. Some clones are lacking; in checked studies, under half of them reflect an unresolved V gene, and why the rest are absent is not known. Here the sample has approximately 140,000 clones; about 85% occur a single time. Of the sample, roughly 1.6% is held by the ten largest clones. The sequenced sample was peripheral blood. Receptors were obtained from a human donor in a cohort sampled during active COVID-19.

This clone was seen only a few times. The rearrangement links TRBV5-1 to TRBJ1-5; a possible D gene is TRBD1 (5 bases). V shed 7 bases and J shed 3 bases, with 11 bases lying between them. This CDR3 comprises 13 residues. Germline lookup yields CDR1 SGHRS and CDR2 YFSETQ. Written as DNA, the CDR3 is TGCGCCAGCTCCGTAGGGGCCAATCAGCCCCAGCATTTT. This sequence encodes CASSVGANQPQHF.

This chain links TRBV28 with TRBJ2-5; TRBD1 matches at 8 bases. The germline gives CDR1 MDHEN, CDR2 SYDVKM. The V gene end was trimmed by 3 bases and the J gene end by 4 bases; junction bases not matched to a gene: 10. The CDR3 covers 16 residues. The CDR3 nucleotides are TGTGCCAGCAGTTTTAGTATGGCAGGGGGCTTAGAGACCCAGTACTTC. Translated, it gives CASSFSMAGGLETQYF.

The chain couples TRBV5-1 to TRBJ2-1; TRBD1 matches at 7 bases. V gave up 7 bases and J gave up 7 bases; unmatched junction bases: 17. CDR1 SGHRS and CDR2 YFSETQ come from the germline V gene. This CDR3 is 16 amino acids long. DNA for the CDR3: TGCGCCAGCGGACTCCGGACAGGTTCGGCCGAAAATGAGCAGTTCTTC. Its translation is CASGLRTGSAENEQFF. Full variable domain (outside the CDR3, taken from reference TRBV5-1 and TRBJ2-1): KAGVTQTPRYLIKTRGQQVTLSCSPISGHRSVSWYQQTPGQGLQFLFEYFSETQRNKGNFPGRFSGRQFSNSRSEMNVSTLELGDSALYLCASGLRTGSAENEQFFGPGTRLTVL.

The chain employs TRBV11-2 and TRBJ2-3; D is possibly TRBD2 (5 bases). Germline assignment: CDR1 SGHAT and CDR2 FQNNGV. V was trimmed by 6 bases and J by 2 bases, leaving 12 bases between them. CDR3 length: 14 residues. CDR3 residues: CASRQGLPTDTQYF. CDR3 nucleotides: TGTGCCAGCAGACAAGGACTTCCCACAGATACGCAGTATTTT.

The chain joins TRBV7-2 to TRBJ2-7; 10 nucleotides align to TRBD2. The CDR3 runs 15 residues. Germline V gives CDR1 SGHTA, CDR2 FQGNSA. With V trimmed by 1 base and J by 2 bases, 2 bases remained unmatched. In DNA form, the CDR3 reads TGTGCCAGCAGCTTAGGGGGGACTAGCGCCTACGAGCAGTACTTC. Translated: CASSLGGTSAYEQYF. The full variable domain, rest sourced from reference TRBV7-2 and TRBJ2-7, is GAGVSQSPSNKVTEKGKDVELRCDPISGHTALYWYRQSLGQGLEFLIYFQGNSAPDKSGLPSDRFSAERTGGSVSTLTIQRTQQEDSAVYLCASSLGGTSAYEQYFGPGTRLTVT.

The chain is built from TRBV9 and TRBJ2-2; D unclear. V gave up 0 bases and J gave up 0 bases, with 6 bases separating them. The CDR3 extends over 15 amino acids. The germline CDR1 and CDR2 sequences are SGDLS and YYNGEE. In DNA form, the CDR3 reads TGTGCCAGCAGCGTAGGGCTGGCGAACACCGGGGAGCTGTTTTTT. Amino acid sequence: CASSVGLANTGELFF. Looking up the rest from reference TRBV9 and TRBJ2-2 gives the full variable domain: DSGVTQTPKHLITATGQRVTLRCSPRSGDLSVYWYQQSLDQGLQFLIQYYNGEERAKGNILERFSAQQFPDLHSELNLSSLELGDSALYFCASSVGLANTGELFFGEGSRLTVL.

This clone occurred a few times. The chain joins TRBV7-2 to TRBJ1-5, with 8 bases fitting TRBD1. V lost 5 bases to trimming and J lost 6 bases; unmatched junction nucleotides: 12. Germline CDR1 and CDR2: SGHTA and FQGNSA. The CDR3 runs to 16 residues. The CDR3 DNA sequence: TGTGCCAGCAGCCCGAGGACAGGGAGGGCAGGTCAGCCCCAGCATTTT. Translating it yields CASSPRTGRAGQPQHF.

This clone was observed a handful of times. The CDR3 DNA sequence: TGCGCCAGCAGCTACAGTAGCGGGGCCTCCTACAATGAGCAGTTCTTC. Its translation is CASSYSSGASYNEQFF. This chain links TRBV5-1 with TRBJ2-1, with 8 bases that match TRBD2. This CDR3 has 16 amino acids. The J segment lost 0 bases and the V segment lost 3 bases, leaving 5 bases of the junction unmatched. Germline assignment: CDR1 SGHRS and CDR2 YFSETQ.

The rearrangement uses TRBV7-8 and TRBJ2-5; 9 bases map to TRBD2. V lost 0 bases, J lost 4 bases, and 0 bases stayed unmatched. Germline values: CDR1 SGHVS, CDR2 FQNEAQ. The CDR3 covers 14 residues. CDR3: CASSLASGRETQYF. The CDR3 DNA is TGTGCCAGCAGCTTAGCTAGCGGGAGAGAGACCCAGTACTTC.

The V gene is TRBV7-9, the J gene TRBJ2-5; TRBD2 aligns across 7 bases. The CDR3 consists of 16 residues. V was clipped by 5 bases and J by 0 bases; unmatched bases: 9. Looked up from germline, CDR1 is SEHNR and CDR2 is FQNEAQ (reference sequence). The chain's CDR3 is CASSPRDGRYQETQYF. CDR3 nucleotide sequence: TGTGCCAGCAGCCCCCGTGACGGGAGGTACCAAGAGACCCAGTACTTC.

The chain has TRBV19 and TRBJ2-1; 9 bases fit TRBD2. J was trimmed by 2 bases and V by 6 bases; bases with no gene match: 5. Per the germline V gene, CDR1 is LNHDA and CDR2 is SQIVND (reference sequence). The CDR3 is 15 amino acids. Written as DNA, the CDR3 is TGTGCCAGTAGAGAAATAGCGGGAGCCTACAATGAGCAGTTCTTC. It translates to CASREIAGAYNEQFF.

The V and J genes are TRBV7-3 and TRBJ2-5; 9 nucleotides align to TRBD2. V lost 5 bases, J lost 8 bases, and 12 bases stayed unmatched. Per germline, CDR1 SGHTA and CDR2 FQGTGA. This CDR3 spans 15 amino acids. This CDR3 is CASSNDLSGRKTQYF. For the CDR3, the DNA is TGTGCCAGCAGCAACGACCTTAGCGGGAGAAAAACCCAGTACTTC.

The chain has TRBV7-3 and TRBJ2-3; 7 positions match TRBD2. Germline V gives CDR1 SGHTA, CDR2 FQGTGA. The ends lost 5 bases at V and 2 bases at J; junction bases unmatched: 10. This CDR3 has 16 residues. The CDR3 DNA reads as TGTGCCAGCAGCCTACTATCAGCGGGAATCACAGATACGCAGTATTTT. It codes for CASSLLSAGITDTQYF. The variable domain in full, with the rest retrieved from reference TRBV7-3 and TRBJ2-3, is GAGVSQTPSNKVTEKGKYVELRCDPISGHTALYWYRQSLGQGPEFLIYFQGTGAADDSGLPNDRFFAVRPEGSVSTLKIQRTERGDSAVYLCASSLLSAGITDTQYFGPGTRLTVL.

This sequence joins TRBV28 and TRBJ2-7, with 8 positions matching TRBD2. With V trimmed by 8 bases and J by 2 bases, 5 bases remained unmatched. The CDR3 runs 13 residues. Germline CDR1 MDHEN, CDR2 SYDVKM. The CDR3 nucleotides read TGTGCCAGCTCCGGGACTAGGGCCTACGAGCAGTACTTC. Translation: CASSGTRAYEQYF.

The CDR3 bases are TGTGCCAGCAGTCTGGATAGCGGGAGTTTTAATGAGCAGTTCTTC. As protein: CASSLDSGSFNEQFF. The gene calls are TRBV7-9 and TRBJ2-1; 9 bases are shared with TRBD2. The CDR3 totals 15 residues. Germline lookup yields CDR1 SEHNR and CDR2 FQNEAQ (reference sequence). The V segment lost 6 bases and the J segment 7 bases; nucleotides outside the gene matches: 10.

This rearrangement joins TRBV5-6 to TRBJ1-5; D not certain. The length of the CDR3 is 14 residues. Trimming removed 3 bases at V and 0 bases at J, with 7 bases between. CDR1 and CDR2 (germline): SGHDT, YYEEEE. The chain's CDR3 is CASSYSLSNQPQHF. The CDR3 region has the DNA TGTGCCAGCAGCTACTCGCTTAGCAATCAGCCCCAGCATTTT.

V is TRBV2 and J is TRBJ2-5, with D maybe TRBD2 (5 bases). CDR1 SNHLY and CDR2 FYNNEI come from the germline V gene. The CDR3 length is 12 residues. Written as DNA, the CDR3 is TGTGCTGGCGGGCGGTCCCAAGAGACCCAGTACTTC. Translating it yields CAGGRSQETQYF.

The chain links TRBV19 to TRBJ1-5; D possibly corresponds to TRBD1 (6 bases). Trimming took 3 bases from V and 2 from J, leaving 14 bases between them. Germline V gene data show CDR1 as LNHDA and CDR2 as SQIVND (reference sequence). The length of the CDR3 is 16 residues. The CDR3 region is CASSIYQGQRNQPQHF. The CDR3 nucleotides are TGTGCCAGTAGTATCTATCAAGGACAGCGCAATCAGCCCCAGCATTTT.

This clone was counted a few times. The V gene is TRBV19, the J gene TRBJ2-7; 7 bases fit TRBD1. CDR3 length: 15 residues. Unmatched junction bases numbered 11, after V lost 4 bases and J lost 5 bases. Germline V lookup: CDR1 LNHDA, CDR2 SQIVND (reference sequence). The chain's CDR3 is CASSTFKTGFHEQYF. The CDR3 nucleotides read TGTGCCAGTAGTACCTTTAAGACAGGGTTCCACGAGCAGTACTTC.

The genes are TRBV5-1 and TRBJ1-2, with unresolved D. The CDR3 is 14 amino acids. Germline CDR1 is SGHRS and CDR2 is YFSETQ. Trimming pared 0 bases from V and 14 bases from J, leaving 20 bases between. This chain's CDR3 is CASSLAPVSQTGTF. As DNA, the CDR3 is TGCGCCAGCAGCTTGGCCCCAGTGAGTCAGACTGGGACCTTC.

This clone was recorded once. The V and J genes are TRBV6-1 and TRBJ1-3; no clear D. V lost 4 bases and J 2 bases, leaving 15 bases between the germline ends. Germline V CDR1 and CDR2: MNHNS, SASEGT. The CDR3 is 16 residues long. The CDR3 sequence: CASSAFSVRTGNTIYF. In nucleotides, the CDR3 is TGTGCCAGCAGTGCTTTTAGCGTGAGGACTGGAAACACCATATATTTT.

The chain joins TRBV7-6 to TRBJ2-2; no definite D call. Germline V gene data show CDR1 as SGHVS and CDR2 as FNYEAQ. V was pared by 5 bases and J by 0 bases, with 10 bases between. The CDR3 is 15 residues long. The DNA of the CDR3 is TGTGCCAGCAGCCCGCGCCGATCGAACACCGGGGAGCTGTTTTTT. Translated, it gives CASSPRRSNTGELFF.

The gene calls are TRBV5-4 and TRBJ2-1; tentatively, D is TRBD2 (6 bases). Germline CDR1 is SGHNT and CDR2 is YYREEE (reference sequence). Trimming removed 4 bases at V and 9 bases at J, with 14 bases between. The CDR3 sequence is 13 residues long. CDR3 region: CASSLDRGGEQFF. CDR3 nucleotide sequence: TGTGCCAGCAGCCTGGACCGGGGAGGTGAGCAGTTCTTC.

This chain joins TRBV5-8 and TRBJ2-3; the match to TRBD1 covers 11 bases. V lost 4 bases, J lost 0 bases, and 4 bases stayed unmatched. CDR3 length equals 16 residues. Germline V gives CDR1 SGHTS, CDR2 YDEGEE. The CDR3 sequence is CASSQGTGGSTDTQYF. CDR3 DNA: TGTGCCAGCAGCCAAGGGACAGGGGGTAGCACAGATACGCAGTATTTT.

This clone was observed a few times. The gene calls are TRBV6-5 and TRBJ2-7; 7 nucleotides line up with TRBD1. The CDR3 loop spans 14 amino acids. V was pared by 5 bases and J by 4 bases, with 8 bases of the junction left unmatched. The germline gives CDR1 MNHEY, CDR2 SVGAGI. In DNA, the CDR3 is TGTGCCAGCAGTACCCCGACAGGGAAATACGAGCAGTACTTC. As protein: CASSTPTGKYEQYF.

The V gene is TRBV6-2 or TRBV6-3, the J gene TRBJ2-2, with 9 bases lining up with TRBD1. The CDR3 length is 17 residues. The germline V gene encodes CDR1 MNHEY and CDR2 SVGEGT. The ends lost 5 bases at V and 5 bases at J; junction bases unmatched: 12. The CDR3, as DNA: TGTGCCAGCAGTCCCGGGGACAGGGATTTAGGGACCGGGGAGCTGTTTTTT. Its protein product is CASSPGDRDLGTGELFF.